The following is a T cell receptor beta chain sequence with its context. Its antigen is currently unknown. The sample belongs to a study of T cell responses to AZD1222 COVID-19 vaccine. Study-wide context: Pooling covered second doses at about 4 or about 12 weeks. Overall study results and limits: The donor group comprised mostly white British people and more females; the analysis possibly underestimated clonal diversity.

TCRdb's table, derived via immunoSEQ multiplex PCR, lists solely in-frame clones and lacks some. The sample holds more than 140,000 clones; around nine tenths are singletons and the top ten take around 5.4%. V gave up 5 bases and J gave up 5 bases, with 11 bases separating them. From germline, CDR1 is SGHKS and CDR2 YYEKEE (reference sequence). The CDR3 has 13 amino acids. The sequencing used peripheral blood, collected on day 0 of AZD1222 vaccination. This rearrangement joins TRBV5-5 to TRBJ1-5; D possibly corresponds to TRBD1 (5 bases). This TCR was recovered from an adult in good health. The CDR3 coding sequence is TGTGCCAGCAGTCCTGACAGAGATCAGCCCCAGCATTTT. Its protein product is CASSPDRDQPQHF.